The clone carrying this T cell receptor beta chain was detected ten times or more. This specimen comes from a study of T cell repertoires in cytomegalovirus infection. V was pared by 3 bases and J by 0 bases, with 8 bases between. The CDR3 is 14 residues long. Germline loops: CDR1 MNHEY, CDR2 SMNVEV (reference sequence). From the reads, TCRdb called clonotypes with MiXCR, one entry per CDR3 protein. The sample contains 630,000 or so distinct CDR3 sequences, 20% to 25% of which appear only once. The chain carries TRBV27 and TRBJ1-2; D is undetermined. Sequenced sample: CD8+ T cells from PBMCs. The receptor comes from a human donor in good health (CMV status not recorded). Some clones in this sample may be carry-over from other donors' samples. The CDR3 DNA reads as TGTGCCAGCAGTTTGGGTCGAGCTAACTATGGCTACACCTTC. Translating it yields CASSLGRANYGYTF.